This entry is about one T cell receptor (beta chain). The clone's antigen remains unknown. No much larger clone is present one base from it, and per-base qualities are unavailable. The record originates from a study of blood T cell repertoires in COVID-19 (dated by TCRdb to the early 2020s). Some background on the complete study: Collaborator samples came from the United States, Italy and Spain and covered acute and convalescent phases of COVID-19. The prospective study material was composed of cDNA or gDNA derived from T cells, B-cell-depleted T cells, or PBMCs. Subjects who had been exposed to COVID-19, were actively infected with it, or had recovered from it provided the deeply sampled blood TCRbeta repertoires that made up the dataset. The repertoires were released in a freely available public database meant as a resource for research on the immune response to SARS-CoV-2. Samples were obtained from the ongoing ImmuneRACE study (first 160 participants) and from 1,254 subjects provided by 6 global collaborators. The sample metadata nearly always contained a de-identified subject ID, COVID-19 status, age in years and sex. Where HLA class I and class II types were available, the types were taken from metadata supplied by the sample provider, not from assay-based typing.

The CDR3 measures 12 amino acids from cysteine to phenylalanine. Only the CDR3 DNA stays, 36 bases, in frame from base 1. Trimming removed 4 bases from V and 6 bases from J, leaving 12 bases between the germline ends. CDR1 and CDR2 were assigned from the germline V gene as SQVTM and ANQGSEA. Study-level results and caveats: The quantity of clinical and demographic metadata differed by source and by participant and was supplied without curation.

Participants in the prospective study were enrolled through a virtual design, were aged roughly 18 to 100 years, and lived in fewer than 30 United States geographic areas. In the prospective study, participants were assigned to cohorts based on the clinical history participants reported in a screening survey and a study questionnaire. A participant counted as exposed if, within 2 weeks of entering the study, that participant had been in contact with someone who had a PCR-confirmed or clinician-diagnosed COVID-19 case. Mobile phlebotomists in the prospective study collected whole blood, serum and a nasopharyngeal or oropharyngeal swab from every participant. Participants in the prospective study had the option to provide additional blood draws and questionnaires over a roughly two-month period. Before DNA extraction, prospective study blood samples were shipped either frozen or at room temperature.

TCRbeta CDR3 regions were amplified from genomic DNA by means of the immunoSEQ Assay, a bias-controlled multiplex PCR. In the source study's methods: Nucleated cell counts per sample were estimated from amplification of reference gene primers within the assay. To quantify the absolute abundance of each unique TCRbeta CDR3 rearrangement, sequence reads were collapsed and filtered. Productive Simpson clonality was computed per sample as the square root of Simpson's diversity index over productive rearrangements. In TCRdb, the immuneACCESS table is reduced to in-frame sequences with V and J assigned. These tables do not hold every clone; where another copy was compared, an unresolved V gene accounts for under half, and the others remain unexplained. Clonal size and the V and J genes are those of that table, whereas D and trimming came from the DNA. This sample holds approximately 300,000 clones; approximately 90% were observed only once. The leading ten clones occupy 3.9% of the sample.

Sequencing was carried out using PBMCs or T cells enriched from blood (not recorded which). The chain is assembled from TRBV29-1 and TRBJ1-2; the D gene is perhaps TRBD1, on 5 matching bases. This clonotype was obtained from a woman aged 30 to 39 who had been exposed to COVID-19. The DNA sequence is given as TGCAGCGTTGTGGTCGACAGAGATGGCTACACCTTC. Its amino acids are CSVVVDRDGYTF.